This T cell receptor (beta chain) was captured in a study of T cell clonality in common variable immunodeficiency. Study-wide points: Compared with controls, CVID subjects had fewer shared TCRbeta clones. Common variable immunodeficiency TCR beta sequences reportedly had fewer deletions and N-nucleotide insertions. CVID patient heterogeneity limited repertoire-clinical complication correlations.

For at least one year, all CVID subjects received replacement immunoglobulin. Generated by immunoSEQ multiplex PCR, the TCRdb table keeps only in-frame clones and is missing some. The table lists more than 10,000 clones, with no singletons. CDR1 and CDR2 (germline): SQVTM, ANQGSEA. The V gene end was trimmed by 5 bases and the J gene end by 3 bases; junction bases not matched to a gene: 3. The CDR3 contains 12 residues. As regards this clone: The antigen is unknown. Coverage ceases 3 residues before the CDR3 finishes, and the germline J gene fills in the end.

The sequence was collected from a human donor with common variable immunodeficiency. The chain carries TRBV29-1 and TRBJ2-5, with TRBD1 matching over 7 bases. The specimen sequenced was peripheral blood mononuclear cells. CDR3 in amino acids: CSVRQGKETQYF. The sequenced part of the CDR3 DNA is TGCAGCGTTCGACAGGGCAAAGAGACC.